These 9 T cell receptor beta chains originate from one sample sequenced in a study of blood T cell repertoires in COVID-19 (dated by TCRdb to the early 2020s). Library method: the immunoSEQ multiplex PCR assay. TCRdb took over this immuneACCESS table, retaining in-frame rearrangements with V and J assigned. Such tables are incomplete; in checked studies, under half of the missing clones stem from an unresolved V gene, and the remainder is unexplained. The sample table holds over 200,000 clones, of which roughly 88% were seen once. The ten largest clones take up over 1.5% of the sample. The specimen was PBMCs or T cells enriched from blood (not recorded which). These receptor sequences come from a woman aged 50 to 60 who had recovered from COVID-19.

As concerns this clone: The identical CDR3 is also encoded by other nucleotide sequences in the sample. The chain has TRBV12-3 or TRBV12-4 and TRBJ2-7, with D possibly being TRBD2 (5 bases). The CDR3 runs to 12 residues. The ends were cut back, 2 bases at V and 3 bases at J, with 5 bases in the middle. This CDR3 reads CASSLRGYEQYF. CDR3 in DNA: TGTGCCAGCAGTTTACGGGGCTACGAGCAGTACTTC.

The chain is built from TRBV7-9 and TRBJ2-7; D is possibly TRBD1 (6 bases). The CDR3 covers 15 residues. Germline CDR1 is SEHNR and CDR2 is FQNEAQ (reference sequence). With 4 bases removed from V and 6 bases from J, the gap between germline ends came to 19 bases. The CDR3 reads CASSSPGVGIREQYF. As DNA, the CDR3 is TGTGCCAGCAGCTCCCCAGGGGTAGGGATACGCGAGCAGTACTTC.

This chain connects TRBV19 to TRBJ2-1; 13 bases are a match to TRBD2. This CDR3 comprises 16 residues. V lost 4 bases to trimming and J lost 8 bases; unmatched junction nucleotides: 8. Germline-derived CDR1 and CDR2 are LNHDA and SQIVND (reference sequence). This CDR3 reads CASSNPGTSGIYEQFF. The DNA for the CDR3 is TGTGCCAGTAGTAATCCCGGGACTAGCGGGATATATGAGCAGTTCTTC.

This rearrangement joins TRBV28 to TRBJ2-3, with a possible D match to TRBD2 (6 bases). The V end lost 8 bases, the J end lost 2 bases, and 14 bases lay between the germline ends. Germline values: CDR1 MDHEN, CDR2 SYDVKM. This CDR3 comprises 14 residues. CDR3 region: CASLLAGNTDTQYF. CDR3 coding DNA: TGTGCCAGCTTACTTGCGGGGAACACAGATACGCAGTATTTT.

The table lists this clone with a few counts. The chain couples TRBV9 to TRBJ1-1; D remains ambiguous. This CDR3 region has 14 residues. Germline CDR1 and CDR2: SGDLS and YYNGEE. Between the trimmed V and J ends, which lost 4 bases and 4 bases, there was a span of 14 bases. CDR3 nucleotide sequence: TGTGCCAGCAGCCTTTTGGACTTAACCACTGAAGCTTTCTTT. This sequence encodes CASSLLDLTTEAFF.

In DNA, the CDR3 is TGTGCCAGCAGCTTACGATTTCCGACAGGGGAGAGGGGCTACACCTTC. This codes for CASSLRFPTGERGYTF. This sequence joins TRBV5-5 and TRBJ1-2; 8 bases are a match to TRBD1. CDR1 and CDR2 (germline): SGHKS, YYEKEE (reference sequence). V gave up 2 bases and J gave up 8 bases; unmatched junction bases: 14. The CDR3 covers 16 residues.

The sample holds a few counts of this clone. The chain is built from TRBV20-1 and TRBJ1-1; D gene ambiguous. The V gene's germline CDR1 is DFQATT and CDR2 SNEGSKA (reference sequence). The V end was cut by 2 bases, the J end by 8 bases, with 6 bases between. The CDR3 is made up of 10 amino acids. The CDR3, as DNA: TGCAGTGCTAGACCCGGGGAAGCTTTCTTT. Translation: CSARPGEAFF.

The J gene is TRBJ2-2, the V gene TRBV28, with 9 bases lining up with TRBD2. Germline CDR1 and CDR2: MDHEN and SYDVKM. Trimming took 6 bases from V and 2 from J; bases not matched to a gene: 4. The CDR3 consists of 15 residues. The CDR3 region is CASSPLAGNTGELFF. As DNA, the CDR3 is TGTGCCAGCAGCCCGCTAGCGGGAAACACCGGGGAGCTGTTTTTT.

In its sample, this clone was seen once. Here the CDR3 DNA reads TGCGCCAGCAGCTTGATCGGCGAGGCCGGGGAGCTGTTTTTT. Translation gives CASSLIGEAGELFF. The chain employs TRBV5-1 and TRBJ2-2; D call uncertain. This CDR3 comprises 14 residues. The germline CDR1 and CDR2 sequences are SGHRS and YFSETQ. V lost 1 base and J 6 bases, leaving 10 bases between the germline ends.